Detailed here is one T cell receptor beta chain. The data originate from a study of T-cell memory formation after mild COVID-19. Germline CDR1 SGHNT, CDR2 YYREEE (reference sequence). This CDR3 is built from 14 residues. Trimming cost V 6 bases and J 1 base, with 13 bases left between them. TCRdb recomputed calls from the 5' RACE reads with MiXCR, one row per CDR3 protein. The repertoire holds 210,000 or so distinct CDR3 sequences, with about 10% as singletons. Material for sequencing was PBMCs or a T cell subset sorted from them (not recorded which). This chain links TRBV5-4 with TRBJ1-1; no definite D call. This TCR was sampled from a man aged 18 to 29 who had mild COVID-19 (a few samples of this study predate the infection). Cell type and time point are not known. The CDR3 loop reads CASTMTGGNTEAFF. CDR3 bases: TGTGCCAGCACCATGACGGGAGGGAACACTGAAGCTTTCTTT. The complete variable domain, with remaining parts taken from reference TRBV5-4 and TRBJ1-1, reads ETGVTQSPTHLIKTRGQQVTLRCSSQSGHNTVSWYQQALGQGPQFIFQYYREEENGRGNFPPRFSGLQFPNYSSELNVNALELDDSALYLCASTMTGGNTEAFFGQGTRLTVV.